What follows describes a single TCR beta chain. The germline V gene encodes CDR1 MNHEY and CDR2 SMNVEV (reference sequence). After removal of 3 bases from V and 4 bases from J, the junction contained 3 bases not matched to a gene. The CDR3 totals 14 residues. This sample is drawn from a study of T cell repertoires in ileal Crohn's disease. Only in-frame clones appear in the TCRdb table, and some are missing; sequencing was by immunoSEQ multiplex PCR. The sample lists 2,700 or so clones; roughly 77% were seen once. Described time point: proximal margin of the surgical specimen (macroscopically non-inflamed).

Sequences were obtained from ileal tissue. This clonotype was obtained from an adult with Crohn's disease. This chain uses TRBV27 with TRBJ2-7; TRBD1 aligns across 10 bases. In DNA, the CDR3 is TGTGCCAGCAGTTTCCGGGACAGGGGATACGAGCAGTACTTC. It yields the protein CASSFRDRGYEQYF.